The next 9 T cell receptor beta chains were all read from a single sample in a study of T cell changes during pregnancy in multiple sclerosis. Assay used: immunoSEQ multiplex PCR; TCRdb lists only in-frame clones, some missing. This table holds around 50,000 clones, 80% to 90% found once. This material consisted of CD8+ T cells from peripheral blood mononuclear cells, taken in the second trimester of pregnancy. The receptors derive from a female donor with multiple sclerosis, enrolled in a pregnancy study.

The chain employs TRBV4-1 and TRBJ1-2; D remains ambiguous. The CDR3 spans 15 residues. The V and J ends lost 0 bases and 2 bases respectively, with 10 bases between them. Germline CDR1 reads MGHRA; CDR2 reads YSYEKL. The CDR3 spells CASSQDPAANYGYTF. CDR3 bases: TGCGCCAGCAGCCAAGATCCCGCGGCCAACTATGGCTACACCTTC.

The chain joins TRBV5-4 to TRBJ1-6, with D uncertain. V lost 0 bases, J lost 6 bases, and 7 bases lay in between. Germline V gives CDR1 SGHNT, CDR2 YYREEE (reference sequence). There are 14 residues in the CDR3. The DNA for the CDR3 is TGTGCCAGCAGCTTGGCCGGTCTTAATTCACCCCTCCACTTT. Amino acid sequence: CASSLAGLNSPLHF. Using reference TRBV5-4 and TRBJ1-6 for the parts outside the CDR3, the full variable domain is ETGVTQSPTHLIKTRGQQVTLRCSSQSGHNTVSWYQQALGQGPQFIFQYYREEENGRGNFPPRFSGLQFPNYSSELNVNALELDDSALYLCASSLAGLNSPLHFGNGTRLTVT.

V and J are TRBV30 and TRBJ1-1; D possibly corresponds to TRBD1 (6 bases). Per germline, CDR1 GTSNPN and CDR2 SVGIG (reference sequence). Trimming removed 5 bases at V and 5 bases at J, with 9 bases between. This CDR3 is 11 amino acids long. In DNA, the CDR3 is TGTGCCTGGGATAGGGGGACTGAAGCTTTCTTT. This encodes CAWDRGTEAFF.

J is TRBJ2-1 and V is TRBV7-3, with a weak D call TRBD2 (5 bases). The CDR3 sequence is 14 residues long. The ends were cut back, 5 bases at V and 5 bases at J, with 13 bases in the middle. Germline assignment: CDR1 SGHTA and CDR2 FQGTGA. In DNA, the CDR3 is TGTGCCAGCAGCCCCCCTGGGAGAGACAATGAGCAGTTCTTC. The encoded protein is CASSPPGRDNEQFF. Supplemented by reference TRBV7-3 and TRBJ2-1, the full variable domain reads GAGVSQTPSNKVTEKGKYVELRCDPISGHTALYWYRQSLGQGPEFLIYFQGTGAADDSGLPNDRFFAVRPEGSVSTLKIQRTERGDSAVYLCASSPPGRDNEQFFGPGTRLTVL.

The chain employs TRBV10-2 and TRBJ2-5; perhaps TRBD2 as D (5 bases). The V and J ends lost 4 bases and 2 bases respectively, with 11 bases between them. Germline assignment: CDR1 WSHSY and CDR2 SAAADI. The CDR3 runs to 14 residues. The CDR3 spells CASSVGADQETQYF. CDR3 sequence (DNA): TGCGCCAGCAGTGTAGGAGCGGATCAAGAGACCCAGTACTTC.

This sequence joins TRBV7-7 and TRBJ2-3, with D possibly being TRBD2 (5 bases). The CDR3 contains 13 residues. Germline V CDR1 and CDR2: SSHAT, FNYEAQ (reference sequence). The V gene lost 4 bases and the J gene lost 2 bases, with 7 bases spanning the gap. CDR3 in amino acids: CASSSEVTDTQYF. In nucleotides, the CDR3 is TGTGCCAGCAGCTCGGAGGTCACAGATACGCAGTATTTT.

The gene calls are TRBV18 and TRBJ1-1; TRBD1 agrees at 10 bases. Germline-derived CDR1 and CDR2 are KGHSH and LQKENI. After removal of 7 bases from V and 5 bases from J, the junction contained 4 bases not matched to a gene. CDR3 length: 13 amino acids. CDR3 sequence: CASFKDRGTEAFF. CDR3 nucleotides: TGTGCCAGCTTTAAGGACAGGGGGACTGAAGCTTTCTTT.

About this clone: Mismatch with germline at one junction end may stem from a read error. The V call is TRBV19, the J call TRBJ2-6, with D perhaps matching TRBD1 (5 bases). The germline V gene has CDR1 LNHDA and CDR2 SQIVND (reference sequence). The CDR3 loop spans 15 amino acids. CDR3 sequence reads: CASSLSESGANVLIF. The CDR3 bases are TGTGCCAGTAGCCTCAGCGAGTCTGGGGCCAACGTCCTGATTTTC.

The J gene is TRBJ2-7, the V gene TRBV19; tentative D call: TRBD2 (6 bases). Trimming stripped 5 bases from V and 4 bases from J, with 15 bases between. The CDR3 contains 14 residues. Germline V gene sequence: CDR1 LNHDA, CDR2 SQIVND (reference sequence). The CDR3 loop reads CASSPGTGGYEQYF. The CDR3 DNA reads TGTGCCAGTAGTCCCGGGACTGGAGGGTACGAGCAGTACTTC.